Listed below are T cell receptor beta chains from one sample, sequenced in a study of read filtering for tumor transcriptome and immune sequencing. MiXCR, applied by TCRdb to the reads, yields one record per CDR3 protein. The top ten clones hold 27% of a sample with approximately 40,000 distinct CDR3 sequences, roughly an eighth of them seen once. What was sequenced was a population of CD138-negative cells sorted from bone marrow. Receptor source: a donor at least 40 years old with multiple myeloma. Both conserved end residues are part of each CDR3. D genes are given only for firm matches. The size of a clone is reported for some rows only, either as once, few or many, or as a class for expanded clones.

j_call clone_size v_call d_call cdr3_aa cdr3_nt
TRBJ2-7 few TRBV6-6 TRBD1 CASRSGTGGGRNEQYF TGTGCCAGCAGGTCCGGGACAGGGGGAGGTCGGAACGAGCAGTACTTC
TRBJ2-3 many TRBV27 TRBD2 CATTRVAGVSDTQYF TGTGCCACTACGAGGGTAGCGGGAGTATCAGATACGCAGTATTTT
TRBJ1-1 many TRBV28 NA CASRAGFEAFF TGTGCCAGCAGAGCGGGATTTGAAGCTTTCTTT
TRBJ2-5 many TRBV29-1 TRBD2 CSVEVAGLQETQYF TGCAGCGTTGAAGTAGCGGGACTGCAAGAGACCCAGTACTTC
TRBJ1-5 many TRBV19 TRBD1 CASRVDRGGNQPQHF TGTGCCAGTAGGGTGGACAGGGGAGGCAATCAGCCCCAGCATTTT
TRBJ2-2 few TRBV20-1 NA CSARTTAGELFF TGCAGTGCTAGGACTACCGCCGGGGAGCTGTTTTTT
TRBJ2-7 many TRBV5-1 NA CASSLAGEQYF TGCGCCAGCAGCTTGGCGGGGGAGCAGTACTTC
TRBJ2-5 NA TRBV11-2 NA CASSLGAGRETQYF TGTGCCAGCAGCTTAGGGGCAGGGAGGGAGACCCAGTACTTC
TRBJ1-1 many TRBV5-1 TRBD1 CASSSTGGRGTEAFF TGCGCCAGCAGCTCGACAGGGGGCCGGGGGACTGAAGCTTTCTTT
TRBJ2-5 many TRBV2 TRBD1 CASRNRGETQYF TGTGCCAGCAGGAACAGGGGTGAGACCCAGTACTTC
TRBJ2-1 many TRBV7-2 TRBD2 CASSLVFAGVNEQFF TGTGCCAGCAGCTTAGTATTCGCGGGAGTCAATGAGCAGTTCTTC
TRBJ2-7 many TRBV4-2 NA CASSQVHSGTTYEQYF TGTGCCAGCAGCCAAGTGCACAGCGGCACCACCTACGAGCAGTACTTC
TRBJ2-7 NA TRBV20-1 TRBD2 CSAHTPSGTSSYEQYF TGCAGTGCCCACACCCCTAGCGGGACTAGTTCCTACGAGCAGTACTTC
TRBJ2-1 many TRBV30 NA CAWSRLGIYNEQFF TGTGCCTGGAGTAGGCTCGGGATATACAATGAGCAGTTCTTC
TRBJ1-1 many TRBV15 NA CATSLGRDPREAFF TGTGCCACCAGCCTGGGCCGGGACCCCCGGGAAGCTTTCTTT
TRBJ2-1 many TRBV21-1 NA CASSMQGPSGGNEQFF TGTGCCAGCAGCATGCAGGGGCCTTCTGGAGGCAATGAGCAGTTCTTC
TRBJ1-1 many TRBV7-9 NA CASSLGAGRPNTEAFF TGTGCCAGCAGCTTAGGAGCGGGGCGTCCCAACACTGAAGCTTTCTTT
TRBJ2-1 many TRBV6-6 TRBD2 CASGPGLAGGGEQFF TGTGCCAGCGGACCGGGACTAGCGGGAGGGGGTGAGCAGTTCTTC
TRBJ2-2 many TRBV27 NA CASSRGTGELFF TGTGCCAGCAGTCGGGGCACCGGGGAGCTGTTTTTT
TRBJ2-5 many TRBV12-3/TRBV12-4 NA CASSSVPLGTQYF TGTGCCAGCAGCTCCGTCCCCTTGGGGACCCAGTACTTC
TRBJ2-3 many TRBV5-1 TRBD1 CASSIGQGRTDTQYF TGCGCCAGCAGCATAGGACAGGGCAGGACAGATACGCAGTATTTT
TRBJ2-7 many TRBV3-1 NA CASSQGVGGSYEQYF TGTGCCAGCAGCCAAGGAGTAGGGGGCTCCTACGAGCAGTACTTC
TRBJ2-5 many TRBV28 TRBD1 CASIRDRGWETQYF TGTGCCAGCATTCGAGACAGGGGGTGGGAGACCCAGTACTTC
TRBJ2-2 NA TRBV20-1 TRBD2 CSAGTSGRRRGPGELFF TGCAGTGCTGGGACTAGCGGGAGAAGAAGGGGCCCCGGGGAGCTGTTTTTT
TRBJ2-7 many TRBV7-8 TRBD1 CASSFTGADEQYF TGTGCCAGCAGCTTTACAGGGGCTGACGAGCAGTACTTC
TRBJ2-3 NA TRBV7-2 TRBD1 CASSLKQGYGTDTQYF TGTGCCAGCAGCTTGAAACAGGGGTACGGCACAGATACGCAGTATTTT
TRBJ2-3 many TRBV7-6 TRBD2 CASSLGAGGSADTQYF TGTGCCAGCAGCTTGGGAGCGGGAGGTTCCGCAGATACGCAGTATTTT
TRBJ2-1 many TRBV15 TRBD2 CATSRGSGTHNEQFF TGTGCCACCAGCAGAGGAAGCGGGACCCACAATGAGCAGTTCTTC
TRBJ2-1 many TRBV30 NA CAWSVWGYNEQFF TGTGCCTGGAGTGTATGGGGGTACAATGAGCAGTTCTTC
TRBJ2-2 many TRBV12-3/TRBV12-4 NA CASRFTGELFF TGTGCCAGCAGGTTCACCGGGGAGCTGTTTTTT
TRBJ2-2 many TRBV20-1 NA CSARSFQRNTGELFF TGCAGTGCTAGGTCTTTCCAGCGGAACACCGGGGAGCTGTTTTTT
TRBJ2-5 many TRBV9 NA CASSVAPTAEETQYF TGTGCCAGCAGCGTAGCCCCGACGGCAGAAGAGACCCAGTACTTC
TRBJ2-5 many TRBV29-1 NA CSVRGYQETQYF TGCAGCGTCAGGGGTTACCAAGAGACCCAGTACTTC
TRBJ2-3 many TRBV28 NA CASSSPGTDTQYF TGTGCCAGCAGTTCTCCTGGCACAGATACGCAGTATTTT
TRBJ2-2 NA TRBV7-9 NA CASSLYGQGSTGELFF TGTGCCAGCAGCTTATACGGGCAGGGAAGCACCGGGGAGCTGTTTTTT
TRBJ2-1 many TRBV29-1 NA CSVGNRSSYNEQFF TGCAGCGTTGGGAACAGGAGCTCCTACAATGAGCAGTTCTTC
TRBJ2-5 many TRBV5-1 NA CASSLEGNGETQYF TGCGCCAGCAGCTTGGAGGGGAACGGGGAGACCCAGTACTTC
TRBJ2-1 few TRBV6-2/TRBV6-3 TRBD1 CASSTRDRGFNEQFF TGTGCCAGCAGTACCCGGGACAGGGGGTTTAATGAGCAGTTCTTC
TRBJ2-3 many TRBV7-9 TRBD2 CASSYPTSGATDTQYF TGTGCCAGCAGTTACCCTACTAGCGGCGCCACAGATACGCAGTATTTT
TRBJ1-1 many TRBV18 NA CASSPLMNTEAFF TGTGCCAGCTCACCACTCATGAACACTGAAGCTTTCTTT
TRBJ2-5 many TRBV6-2/TRBV6-3 NA CASSYSGMETQYF TGTGCCAGCAGTTACTCCGGGATGGAGACCCAGTACTTC
TRBJ1-1 many TRBV6-2/TRBV6-3 TRBD1 CASSYPDRPSGTEAFF TGTGCCAGCAGTTACCCGGACAGGCCTTCTGGCACTGAAGCTTTCTTT
TRBJ1-4 many TRBV5-1 TRBD1 CASSVGTGRQEEKLFF TGCGCCAGCAGCGTCGGGACAGGGAGGCAAGAAGAAAAACTGTTTTTT
TRBJ1-1 few TRBV3-1 NA CASSQVNTEAFF TGTGCCAGCAGCCAAGTTAACACTGAAGCTTTCTTT
TRBJ2-5 few TRBV20-1 TRBD2 CSASRTSGKETQYF TGCAGTGCTTCCCGGACTAGCGGAAAAGAGACCCAGTACTTC
TRBJ2-7 many TRBV4-3 TRBD2 CASSQLAGGTYEQYF TGCGCCAGCAGCCAACTAGCGGGAGGTACCTACGAGCAGTACTTC
TRBJ1-5 few TRBV6-1 NA CASSEFPSGTEPQHF TGTGCCAGCAGTGAATTCCCATCAGGGACGGAGCCCCAGCATTTT
TRBJ2-5 few TRBV7-2 NA CASSFAGHTQETQYF TGTGCCAGCAGCTTTGCGGGACACACTCAAGAGACCCAGTACTTC
TRBJ1-1 many TRBV7-2 NA CASSSFWGTEAFF TGTGCCAGCAGCTCGTTTTGGGGCACTGAAGCTTTCTTT
TRBJ1-5 NA TRBV20-1 NA CSAGVTGPRQPPHF TGCAGTGCTGGGGTTACAGGTCCCCGGCAGCCCCCGCACTTT
TRBJ2-1 medium-sized TRBV29-1 NA CSVVGTPPGVNEQFF TGCAGCGTTGTGGGGACGCCGCCGGGGGTCAATGAGCAGTTCTTC
TRBJ2-2 many TRBV29-1 NA CSVPGPNTGELFF TGCAGCGTTCCGGGACCTAACACCGGGGAGCTGTTTTTT
TRBJ1-1 few TRBV15 NA CATSITRNTEAFF TGTGCCACCAGCATTACTAGGAACACTGAAGCTTTCTTT
TRBJ2-1 medium-sized TRBV20-1 TRBD2 CSAPGLAGPWEFF TGCAGTGCGCCGGGACTAGCGGGACCCTGGGAGTTCTTC
TRBJ2-7 many TRBV6-1 NA CASMGGPGEQYF TGTGCCAGCATGGGTGGGCCGGGGGAGCAGTACTTC
TRBJ2-1 many TRBV7-2 TRBD2 CASSLGLAGHLQFF TGTGCCAGCAGCTTAGGACTAGCGGGCCACCTTCAGTTCTTC
TRBJ2-7 many TRBV3-1 TRBD2 CASSRASGAYEQYF TGTGCCAGCAGCCGAGCTAGCGGCGCCTACGAGCAGTACTTC
TRBJ2-1 NA TRBV7-9 NA CASSPQPGIYNEQFF TGTGCCAGCAGCCCTCAACCGGGGATCTACAATGAGCAGTTCTTC
TRBJ2-3 NA TRBV30 NA CAWGYGVSPDTQYF TGTGCCTGGGGCTACGGCGTTAGCCCAGATACGCAGTATTTT